These 9 T cell receptor beta chains were all obtained from the same sample, sequenced in a study of blood T cells in healthy people across ages. A second about 6 to 11 cycle PCR used barcoded and J-beta primers. Each CDR3 protein gets one entry after TCRdb re-called the 5' RACE reads with MiXCR. The repertoire holds approximately 800,000 distinct CDR3 sequences, with roughly 40% as singletons. The sequencing input was blood. These receptors were obtained from a man aged 18 to 29 in good health.

The rearrangement uses TRBV2 and TRBJ2-2; perhaps TRBD1 as D (5 bases). Germline CDR1 is SNHLY and CDR2 is FYNNEI. The CDR3 is 13 amino acids. The germline V and J ends were trimmed by 7 bases and 6 bases, with 12 bases remaining between them. The chain's CDR3 is CASNPLQAGELFF. CDR3 DNA: TGTGCCAGCAATCCCCTACAGGCCGGGGAGCTGTTTTTT.

V and J are TRBV9 and TRBJ2-3; maybe TRBD1 (6 bases). Trimming stripped 1 base from V and 0 bases from J, with 12 bases between. CDR1 and CDR2 from the germline V gene are SGDLS and YYNGEE. CDR3 length: 16 residues. The CDR3 here is CASSVRQEGSTDTQYF. CDR3 in DNA: TGTGCCAGCAGCGTACGACAGGAAGGGAGCACAGATACGCAGTATTTT.

The rearrangement uses TRBV6-5 and TRBJ2-1; tentatively, D is TRBD2 (7 bases). CDR1 is MNHEY, CDR2 SVGAGI, per germline. The length of the CDR3 is 17 residues. The germline V and J ends were trimmed by 2 bases and 3 bases, with 17 bases remaining between them. The CDR3 DNA is TGTGCCAGCAGTTACGGGTGGGGGGGGACAAACTACAATGAGCAGTTCTTC. Protein product: CASSYGWGGTNYNEQFF.

This chain links TRBV20-1 with TRBJ2-7, with D tentatively TRBD1 (5 bases). The J call may not be correct, given that the DNA end is closer to TRBJ2-5. Germline assignment: CDR1 DFQATT and CDR2 SNEGSKA (reference sequence). The CDR3 length is 13 residues. The CDR3 DNA is TGCAGTGCTACCGAAGGGGTTTCGGAGACCCAGTACTTC. Translated: CSATEGVSETQYF.

This clonotype was detected many times. CDR3 loop: CASTHFPLGTGSYNEQFF. The CDR3 DNA is TGTGCCAGCACCCATTTCCCCCTCGGGACAGGCTCCTACAATGAGCAGTTCTTC. V and J are TRBV12-3 or TRBV12-4 and TRBJ2-1; 8 bases are a match to TRBD1. The ends lost 7 bases at V and 0 bases at J; junction bases unmatched: 14. The CDR3 spans 18 residues.

This chain connects TRBV3-1 to TRBJ1-1; D uncertain. V lost 0 bases and J lost 3, with 14 bases in between. The CDR3 contains 16 residues. The germline CDR1 and CDR2 sequences are LGHDT and YNNKEL (reference sequence). The DNA for the CDR3 is TGTGCCAGCAGCCAAGATCCCCGGCGGGTGGACACTGAAGCTTTCTTT. The encoded protein is CASSQDPRRVDTEAFF.

This clonotype has ten or more counts. The chain carries TRBV12-3 or TRBV12-4 and TRBJ2-5; TRBD1 is a possible D gene (6 bases). Trimming cost V 8 bases and J 3 bases, with 10 bases left between them. The CDR3 covers 12 residues. The CDR3 sequence is CASSRQEETQYF. The CDR3 nucleotides read TGTGCCAGCTCTCGACAGGAAGAGACCCAGTACTTC.

The chain has TRBV20-1 and TRBJ1-1; weak D call: TRBD1 (5 bases). This CDR3 is built from 20 residues. From germline, CDR1 is DFQATT and CDR2 SNEGSKA (reference sequence). Trimming left V 0 bases short and J 4 bases short, with 30 bases between. This chain's CDR3 is CSARDNPGEGPGGMSTEAFF. The CDR3 DNA follows: TGCAGTGCTAGAGATAATCCTGGAGAGGGACCGGGGGGAATGAGCACTGAAGCTTTCTTT.

This clonotype came up a few times. This chain connects TRBV9 to TRBJ2-1; D possibly corresponds to TRBD2 (6 bases). Germline lookup yields CDR1 SGDLS and CDR2 YYNGEE. This CDR3 has 14 amino acids. The V and J ends lost 7 bases and 8 bases respectively, with 19 bases between them. This CDR3 is CASSGRERSDEQFF. DNA for the CDR3: TGTGCCAGCTCCGGACGGGAGAGGAGTGATGAGCAGTTCTTC.